The 14 T cell receptor beta chains below come from one sample, sequenced in a study of blood T cell repertoires in COVID-19. Assay: immunoSEQ multiplex PCR; the TCRdb copy retains only in-frame clones and omits some. The sample gives under 200,000 clones, approximately 91% of which show up once; about 0.8% is in the top ten. Sequences were obtained from PBMCs or T cells enriched from blood (not recorded which). The receptors were sampled from a woman between 18 and 29 years old who had recovered from COVID-19.

The chain employs TRBV20-1 and TRBJ2-1; no clear D. V was trimmed by 2 bases and J by 9 bases, leaving 8 bases between them. The CDR3 has 11 amino acids. Germline CDR1 is DFQATT and CDR2 is SNEGSKA (reference sequence). CDR3 DNA: TGCAGTGCTAGACTAGTGACTGAGCAGTTCTTC. This encodes CSARLVTEQFF.

The chain joins TRBV3-1 (or the pseudogene TRBV3-2) to TRBJ2-3, with 9 positions matching TRBD2. The V gene's germline CDR1 is LGHDT and CDR2 YNNKEL (reference sequence). The CDR3 has 16 residues. Trimming took 2 bases from V and 0 from J; bases not matched to a gene: 3. CDR3 nucleotide sequence: TGTGCCAGCAGCCAACGCACTAGCGGGAGCACAGATACGCAGTATTTT. Encoded protein: CASSQRTSGSTDTQYF.

J is TRBJ1-4 and V is TRBV5-6; D ambiguous. This CDR3 spans 14 amino acids. Germline CDR1 is SGHDT and CDR2 is YYEEEE. The V and J ends lost 2 bases and 4 bases respectively, with 9 bases between them. The CDR3 here is CASSFEGLNEKLFF. CDR3 coding DNA: TGTGCCAGCAGCTTCGAGGGTCTTAATGAAAAACTGTTTTTT.

V usage is TRBV5-4 and J usage is TRBJ2-7; 7 nucleotides match TRBD2. Germline values: CDR1 SGHNT, CDR2 YYREEE (reference sequence). This CDR3 has 15 amino acids. The junction had 14 bases not matched to a gene; V was cut back by 4 bases and J by 7 bases. CDR3 loop: CASSTPGRAPVEQYF. CDR3 DNA sequence: TGTGCCAGCAGCACCCCGGGGAGGGCCCCTGTGGAGCAGTACTTC.

The chain uses TRBV7-9 and TRBJ2-6, with 9 bases identical to TRBD1. The CDR3 is 17 amino acids. The V gene end was trimmed by 4 bases and the J gene end by 4 bases; junction bases not matched to a gene: 8. Per germline, CDR1 SEHNR and CDR2 FQNEAQ (reference sequence). The CDR3 protein is CASSSPTGGTGANVLTF. The CDR3 DNA reads TGTGCCAGCAGCTCTCCGACAGGGGGGACCGGGGCCAACGTCCTGACTTTC. Together with reference TRBV7-9 and TRBJ2-6, the CDR3 gives the full variable domain: DTGVSQNPRHKITKRGQNVTFRCDPISEHNRLYWYRQTLGQGPEFLTYFQNEAQLEKSRLLSDRFSAERPKGSFSTLEIQRTEQGDSAMYLCASSSPTGGTGANVLTFGAGSRLTVL.

The chain employs TRBV11-2 and TRBJ2-3, with 7 bases aligning to TRBD2. The CDR3 runs 16 residues. CDR1 SGHAT and CDR2 FQNNGV come from the germline V gene. J was trimmed by 3 bases and V by 4 bases; bases with no gene match: 10. For the CDR3, the DNA is TGTGCCAGCAGCTCGGTGCGCGGGAGAGGGACAGATACGCAGTATTTT. Its protein is CASSSVRGRGTDTQYF. The whole variable domain, remainder taken from reference TRBV11-2 and TRBJ2-3, is EAGVAQSPRYKIIEKRQSVAFWCNPISGHATLYWYQQILGQGPKLLIQFQNNGVVDDSQLPKDRFSAERLKGVDSTLKIQPAKLEDSAVYLCASSSVRGRGTDTQYFGPGTRLTVL.

The chain has TRBV6-6 and TRBJ1-6, with 7 positions matching TRBD1. The V gene's germline CDR1 is MNHNY and CDR2 SVGAGI (reference sequence). With V trimmed by 6 bases and J by 7 bases, 6 bases remained unmatched. The CDR3 spans 14 residues. Here the CDR3 DNA reads TGTGCCAGCAGCCTGACAGGGCGGAATTCACCCCTCCACTTT. It yields the protein CASSLTGRNSPLHF.

The rearrangement joins TRBV28 to TRBJ2-7; the match to TRBD2 covers 9 bases. Germline V gives CDR1 MDHEN, CDR2 SYDVKM. V trimming: 6 bases; J trimming: 4 bases; junction bases outside the gene matches: 4. The CDR3 runs 13 residues. As DNA, the CDR3 is TGTGCCAGCAGCCTAGCGGGACTATACGAGCAGTACTTC. Translation: CASSLAGLYEQYF.

The gene calls are TRBV6-5 and TRBJ2-7, with 7 positions matching TRBD2. From germline, CDR1 is MNHEY and CDR2 SVGAGI. Trimming took 9 bases from V and 5 from J; bases not matched to a gene: 10. There are 13 residues in the CDR3. In nucleotides, the CDR3 is TGTGCCAGTTTCACGGGGGGAGGAGACGAGCAGTACTTC. Its translation is CASFTGGGDEQYF.

V is TRBV4-1 and J is TRBJ2-2; D perhaps matches TRBD2 (6 bases). Trimming stripped 10 bases from V and 6 bases from J, with 15 bases between. This CDR3 has 13 amino acids. Looked up from germline, CDR1 is MGHRA and CDR2 is YSYEKL. CDR3 loop: CATQPPGAGELFF. DNA of the CDR3: TGCGCCACCCAGCCCCCGGGGGCCGGGGAGCTGTTTTTT.

The chain uses TRBV5-6 and TRBJ2-5; maybe TRBD1 (5 bases). The CDR3 extends over 13 amino acids. Trimming removed 6 bases from V and 10 bases from J, with 19 bases in between. Germline V gene data show CDR1 as SGHDT and CDR2 as YYEEEE. The CDR3, as DNA: TGTGCCAGCAAACTAAAGAAGGGGTATAGCCAGTACTTC. It translates to CASKLKKGYSQYF.

The gene calls are TRBV6-5 and TRBJ1-5; D is uncertain. Germline V gene sequence: CDR1 MNHEY, CDR2 SVGAGI. The germline V and J ends were trimmed by 2 bases and 4 bases, with 9 bases remaining between them. This CDR3 comprises 14 residues. CDR3 DNA: TGTGCCAGCAGTTACCGCGGGCCAAATCAGCCCCAGCATTTT. It is translated as CASSYRGPNQPQHF.

This clone appeared once. The V call is TRBV5-1, the J call TRBJ2-2, with a tentative D call TRBD2 (5 bases). The germline CDR1 and CDR2 sequences are SGHRS and YFSETQ. V lost 4 bases, J lost 2 bases, and 18 bases lay in between. The CDR3 length is 17 residues. CDR3 sequence: CASSPTPKRHNTGELFF. The CDR3 nucleotides read TGCGCCAGCAGCCCCACCCCTAAGCGGCACAACACCGGGGAGCTGTTTTTT.

The J gene is TRBJ2-7, the V gene TRBV4-1; 11 nucleotides agree with TRBD2. V was pared by 4 bases and J by 0 bases, with 5 bases of the junction left unmatched. Germline assignment: CDR1 MGHRA and CDR2 YSYEKL. This CDR3 comprises 16 residues. CDR3 sequence reads: CASSPRGLAGSYEQYF. For the CDR3, the DNA is TGCGCCAGCAGCCCCCGAGGACTAGCGGGCTCCTACGAGCAGTACTTC.